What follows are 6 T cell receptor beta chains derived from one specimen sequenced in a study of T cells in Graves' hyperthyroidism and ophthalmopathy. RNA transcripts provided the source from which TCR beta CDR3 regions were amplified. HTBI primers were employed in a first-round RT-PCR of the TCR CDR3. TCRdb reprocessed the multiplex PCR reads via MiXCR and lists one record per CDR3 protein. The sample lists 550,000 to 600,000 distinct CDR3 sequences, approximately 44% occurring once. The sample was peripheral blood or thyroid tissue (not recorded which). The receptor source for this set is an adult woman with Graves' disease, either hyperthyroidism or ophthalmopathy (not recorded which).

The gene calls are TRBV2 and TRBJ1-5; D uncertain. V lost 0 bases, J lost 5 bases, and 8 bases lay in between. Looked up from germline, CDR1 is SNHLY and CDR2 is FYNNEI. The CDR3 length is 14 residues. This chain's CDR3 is CASSEAGFDQPQHF. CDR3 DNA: TGTGCCAGCAGTGAAGCGGGGTTCGATCAGCCCCAGCATTTT.

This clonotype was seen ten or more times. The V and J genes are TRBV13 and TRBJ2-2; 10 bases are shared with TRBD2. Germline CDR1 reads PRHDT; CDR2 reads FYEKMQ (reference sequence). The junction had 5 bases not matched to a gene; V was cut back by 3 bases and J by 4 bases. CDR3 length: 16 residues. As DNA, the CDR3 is TGTGCCAGCAGCTTGGGACTAGCGTCGAGCACCGGGGAGCTGTTTTTT. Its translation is CASSLGLASSTGELFF.

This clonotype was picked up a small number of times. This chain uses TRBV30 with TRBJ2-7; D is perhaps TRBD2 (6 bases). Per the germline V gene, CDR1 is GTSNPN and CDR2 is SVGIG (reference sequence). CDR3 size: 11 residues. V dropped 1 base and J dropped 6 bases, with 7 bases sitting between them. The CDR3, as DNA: TGTGCCTGGAGTGGGAGGGTCGAGCAGTACTTC. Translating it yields CAWSGRVEQYF.

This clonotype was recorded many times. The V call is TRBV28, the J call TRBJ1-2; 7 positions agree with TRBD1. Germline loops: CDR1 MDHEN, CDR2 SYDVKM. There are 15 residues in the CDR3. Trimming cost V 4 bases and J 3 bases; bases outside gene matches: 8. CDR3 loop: CASSSNRGIDYGYTF. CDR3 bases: TGTGCCAGCAGTTCAAACAGGGGAATAGACTATGGCTACACCTTC.

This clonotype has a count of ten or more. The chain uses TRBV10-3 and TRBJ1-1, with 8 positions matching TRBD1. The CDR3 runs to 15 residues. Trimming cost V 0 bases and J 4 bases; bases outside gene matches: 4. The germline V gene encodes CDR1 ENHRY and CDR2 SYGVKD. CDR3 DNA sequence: TGTGCCATCAGTGAGTCGGGGGACAGGATCACTGAAGCTTTCTTT. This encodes CAISESGDRITEAFF.

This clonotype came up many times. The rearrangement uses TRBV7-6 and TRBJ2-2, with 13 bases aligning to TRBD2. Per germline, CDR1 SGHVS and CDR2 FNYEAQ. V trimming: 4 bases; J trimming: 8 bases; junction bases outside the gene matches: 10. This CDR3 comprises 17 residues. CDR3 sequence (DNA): TGTGCCAGCAGCTCCCCTATACTAGCGGGAGGGCCAGGGGAGCTGTTTTTT. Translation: CASSSPILAGGPGELFF.